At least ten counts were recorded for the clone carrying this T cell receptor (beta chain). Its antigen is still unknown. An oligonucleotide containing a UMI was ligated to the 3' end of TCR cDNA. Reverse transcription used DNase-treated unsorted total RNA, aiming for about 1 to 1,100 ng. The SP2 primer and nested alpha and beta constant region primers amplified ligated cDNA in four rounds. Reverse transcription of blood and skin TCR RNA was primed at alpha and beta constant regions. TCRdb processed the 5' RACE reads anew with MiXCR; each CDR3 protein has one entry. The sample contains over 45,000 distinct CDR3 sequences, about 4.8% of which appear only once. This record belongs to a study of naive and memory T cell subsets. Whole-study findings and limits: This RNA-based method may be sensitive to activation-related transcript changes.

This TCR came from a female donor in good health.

In DNA form, the CDR3 reads TGTGCCAGCAGCTTGGGACCGTATAATTCACCCCTCCACTTT. It is translated as CASSLGPYNSPLHF. The rearrangement uses TRBV7-2 and TRBJ1-6; TRBD1 might be the D (5 bases). Trimming removed 3 bases at V and 4 bases at J, with 7 bases between. This CDR3 is built from 14 residues. Germline assignment: CDR1 SGHTA and CDR2 FQGNSA. The whole variable domain, filled in from reference TRBV7-2 and TRBJ1-6, reads GAGVSQSPSNKVTEKGKDVELRCDPISGHTALYWYRQSLGQGLEFLIYFQGNSAPDKSGLPSDRFSAERTGGSVSTLTIQRTQQEDSAVYLCASSLGPYNSPLHFGNGTRLTVT.